The rows below give T cell receptor beta chains drawn from one sample of a study of T cell repertoires in ileal Crohn's disease. TCRdb's table, derived via immunoSEQ multiplex PCR, lists solely in-frame clones and lacks some. The table has some 5,600 clones, roughly 87% seen once. The sample consisted of ileal tissue. The receptors shown here come from an adult with Crohn's disease. Each CDR3 is given with its conserved first and last residue. Fields, in order: D gene, V gene, clone size, J gene, CDR3 DNA, CDR3 protein. A D gene is named only where the DNA matches it firmly. Only some rows state a clone size, as once, few, many or a class for expanded clones.

D: NA
V: TRBV5-1
size: NA
J: TRBJ2-1
DNA: TGCGCCAGCAGCCCAAGCACTACAGGGTCTGGGGAGCAGTTCTTC
CDR3: CASSPSTTGSGEQFF

D: NA
V: TRBV20-1
size: NA
J: TRBJ1-3
DNA: TGCAGTGCTTGGGGGGGGAACACCATATATTTT
CDR3: CSAWGGNTIYF

D: NA
V: TRBV5-4
size: NA
J: TRBJ1-5
DNA: TGTGCCAGCAGCTTAGGTCATGGTCAGCCCCAGCATTTT
CDR3: CASSLGHGQPQHF

D: NA
V: TRBV15
size: NA
J: TRBJ1-4
DNA: TGTGCCACCAGCGACCGGACAGCCCTAAATGAAAAACTGTTTTTT
CDR3: CATSDRTALNEKLFF

D: TRBD1
V: TRBV2
size: NA
J: TRBJ1-5
DNA: TGTGCCAGCAGTCTCCGACAGGGAGGTTGGAAGCCCCAGCATTTT
CDR3: CASSLRQGGWKPQHF

D: NA
V: TRBV5-5
size: NA
J: TRBJ2-2
DNA: TGTGCCAGCAGTAGGAGCCCCGGGAGCCTGAACACCGGGGAGCTGTTTTTT
CDR3: CASSRSPGSLNTGELFF

D: NA
V: TRBV5-1
size: once
J: TRBJ1-1
DNA: TGCGCCAGCAGCCCGCTCCCAGGGACCTTTGAAGCTTTCTTT
CDR3: CASSPLPGTFEAFF

D: TRBD1
V: TRBV4-1
size: NA
J: TRBJ2-5
DNA: TGCGCCAGCAGCCCTGCCTCGACAGGGGGAGCGGAGACCCAGTACTTC
CDR3: CASSPASTGGAETQYF

D: NA
V: TRBV5-1
size: once
J: TRBJ2-7
DNA: TGCGCCAGCAGCTTGGGACGGGCAGCCTACGAGCAGTACTTC
CDR3: CASSLGRAAYEQYF

D: NA
V: TRBV9
size: once
J: TRBJ2-7
DNA: TGTGCCAGCAGCGTAGATGACACGCCGCGCGAGCAGTACTTC
CDR3: CASSVDDTPREQYF

D: NA
V: TRBV5-1
size: once
J: TRBJ1-1
DNA: TGCGCCAGCAGCTTAAGGGGAGACACTGAAGCTTTCTTT
CDR3: CASSLRGDTEAFF

D: TRBD1
V: TRBV7-9
size: NA
J: TRBJ1-2
DNA: TGTGCCAGCAGCTTAAGGGACAGCAATAGCTACACCTTC
CDR3: CASSLRDSNSYTF

D: NA
V: TRBV11-2
size: NA
J: TRBJ2-1
DNA: TGTGCCAGCAGCTTAACAGGGATGGCAGGGTACAGGGAGCAGTTCTTC
CDR3: CASSLTGMAGYREQFF

D: NA
V: TRBV25-1
size: NA
J: TRBJ1-2
DNA: TGTGCCAGCAGTGAATCTTTGGAACCAGCCGGCTACACCTTC
CDR3: CASSESLEPAGYTF

D: NA
V: TRBV5-1
size: NA
J: TRBJ2-3
DNA: TGCGCCAGCAGCCCCCGGTCGGGGGGCACAGATACGCAGTATTTT
CDR3: CASSPRSGGTDTQYF

D: NA
V: TRBV7-2
size: NA
J: TRBJ2-6
DNA: TGTGCCAGCAGCCCGAGCGGGTCTGGGGCCAACGTCCTGACTTTC
CDR3: CASSPSGSGANVLTF

D: NA
V: TRBV11-1
size: NA
J: TRBJ2-7
DNA: TGTGCCAGCAGCTTCAGCGGGGGCCAGGGGGACGAGCAGTACTTC
CDR3: CASSFSGGQGDEQYF

D: NA
V: TRBV13
size: NA
J: TRBJ2-4
DNA: TGTGCCAGCAGCACCCCGGGGAACATTCAGTACTTC
CDR3: CASSTPGNIQYF

D: TRBD1
V: TRBV5-1
size: NA
J: TRBJ2-2
DNA: TGCGCCAGCAGCTTTGAGGGGGCGGCCACCGGGGAGCTGTTTTTT
CDR3: CASSFEGAATGELFF

D: TRBD1
V: TRBV13
size: NA
J: TRBJ2-7
DNA: TGTGCCAGCAGCTTAGAGGGGGCGCGGTACGAGCAGTACTTC
CDR3: CASSLEGARYEQYF

D: NA
V: TRBV7-9
size: NA
J: TRBJ2-7
DNA: TGTGCCAGCAGCCCCGCGGGGAACGAGCAGTACTTC
CDR3: CASSPAGNEQYF

D: NA
V: TRBV4-3
size: NA
J: TRBJ2-4
DNA: TGCGCCAGCAGCCAAGGTGGGGGATCTGGAAACATTCAGTACTTC
CDR3: CASSQGGGSGNIQYF

D: NA
V: TRBV7-9
size: NA
J: TRBJ1-1
DNA: TGTGCCAGCAGCTTCGGCGTTGGGAACACTGAAGCTTTCTTT
CDR3: CASSFGVGNTEAFF

D: TRBD1
V: TRBV5-8
size: NA
J: TRBJ1-2
DNA: TGTGCCAGCAGCACGGACAGGGGATCCTATGGCTACACCTTC
CDR3: CASSTDRGSYGYTF

D: NA
V: TRBV5-5
size: NA
J: TRBJ1-2
DNA: TGTGCCAGCAGCCCCAAACCCCCCCCGGGAGGCTACACCTTC
CDR3: CASSPKPPPGGYTF

D: NA
V: TRBV19
size: NA
J: TRBJ1-1
DNA: TGTGCCAGTAGTCCCGGACCGCATACGGGGAGCACTGAAGCTTTCTTT
CDR3: CASSPGPHTGSTEAFF

D: NA
V: TRBV28
size: NA
J: TRBJ1-2
DNA: TGTGCCAGCACCCATGGGGGGGTATCGAGGGGCTACACCTTC
CDR3: CASTHGGVSRGYTF

D: NA
V: TRBV7-2
size: NA
J: TRBJ1-1
DNA: TGTGCCAGCGGAAGGAAGCTTGGCCACACTGAAGCTTTCTTT
CDR3: CASGRKLGHTEAFF

D: NA
V: TRBV5-1
size: few
J: TRBJ2-7
DNA: TGCGCCAGCAGCTCTCGGGGGGCGGGGTTCTCCTACGAGCAGTACTTC
CDR3: CASSSRGAGFSYEQYF

D: NA
V: TRBV6-1
size: NA
J: TRBJ1-4
DNA: TGTGCCAGCAGTGAAGCGGGGGTGGGCACCAGCGAAAAACTGTTTTTT
CDR3: CASSEAGVGTSEKLFF

D: TRBD1
V: TRBV2
size: NA
J: TRBJ2-7
DNA: TGTGCCAGCAGTGAAAGAGTACAGGGGGGTTACGAGCAGTACTTC
CDR3: CASSERVQGGYEQYF

D: NA
V: TRBV5-5
size: NA
J: TRBJ2-1
DNA: TGTGCCAGCAGCTTCGGACTTTACAATGAGCAGTTCTTC
CDR3: CASSFGLYNEQFF

D: NA
V: TRBV4-3
size: few
J: TRBJ1-2
DNA: TGCGCCAGCAGCCAGTCGAATCCAGTTTCTAACTATGGCTACACCTTC
CDR3: CASSQSNPVSNYGYTF

D: TRBD1
V: TRBV5-1
size: NA
J: TRBJ2-5
DNA: TGCGCCAGCAGCCGGGACAGTACGGTGGAGACCCAGTACTTC
CDR3: CASSRDSTVETQYF

D: NA
V: TRBV19
size: NA
J: TRBJ1-4
DNA: TGTGCCAGTAGTAAGGTGACAACAACTAATGAAAAACTGTTTTTT
CDR3: CASSKVTTTNEKLFF

D: NA
V: TRBV7-6
size: NA
J: TRBJ2-5
DNA: TGTGCCAGCAGCTTAAGCCCGACCACACAAACCCAGTACTTC
CDR3: CASSLSPTTQTQYF

D: NA
V: TRBV29-1
size: NA
J: TRBJ2-1
DNA: TGCAGCGTTGTTCGGGGTGCCACTGAGCAGTTCTTC
CDR3: CSVVRGATEQFF

D: TRBD2
V: TRBV5-1
size: NA
J: TRBJ2-3
DNA: TGCGCCAGCAGCTTGGGGACTAGCGGGAGGTCAGATACGCAGTATTTT
CDR3: CASSLGTSGRSDTQYF

D: NA
V: TRBV5-1
size: NA
J: TRBJ1-3
DNA: TGCGCCAGCAGCTTGGTCGGGGGGGCCTCTGGAAACACCATATATTTT
CDR3: CASSLVGGASGNTIYF

D: NA
V: TRBV7-9
size: NA
J: TRBJ2-3
DNA: TGTGCCAGCAGCTTAGACGGGGACAACACAGATACGCAGTATTTT
CDR3: CASSLDGDNTDTQYF

D: NA
V: TRBV18
size: NA
J: TRBJ2-2
DNA: TGTGCCAGCTCACCGGTCGCCGCGAACACCGGGGAGCTGTTTTTT
CDR3: CASSPVAANTGELFF

D: NA
V: TRBV2
size: NA
J: TRBJ2-1
DNA: TGTGCCAGCATTCCAGTAAGCAGGAATGAGCAGTTCTTC
CDR3: CASIPVSRNEQFF

D: NA
V: TRBV7-9
size: NA
J: TRBJ1-2
DNA: TGTGCCAGCAGCGTCGGGGCTAACTATGGCTACACCTTC
CDR3: CASSVGANYGYTF

D: TRBD1
V: TRBV29-1
size: once
J: TRBJ1-1
DNA: TGCAGCGTTGAAGCGGACAGGTACACTGAAGCTTTCTTT
CDR3: CSVEADRYTEAFF

D: NA
V: TRBV5-1
size: NA
J: TRBJ2-3
DNA: TGCGCCAGCAGCTTGGACGTCCCGATAAGCACAGATACGCAGTATTTT
CDR3: CASSLDVPISTDTQYF

D: NA
V: TRBV6-6
size: NA
J: TRBJ1-2
DNA: TGTGCCAGCACCCCTGACAGATCCTATGGCTACACCTTC
CDR3: CASTPDRSYGYTF

D: NA
V: TRBV25-1
size: NA
J: TRBJ2-7
DNA: TGTGCCAGCAGCATAGACAGCGCCTACGAGCAGTACTTC
CDR3: CASSIDSAYEQYF

D: NA
V: TRBV6-5
size: few
J: TRBJ1-1
DNA: TGTGCCAGCAGCCCCGCCGACAGAACCGGGACTGAAGCTTTCTTT
CDR3: CASSPADRTGTEAFF